The rows below give T cell receptor beta chains drawn from one sample of a study of shared clonotypes between healthy human individuals. Only in-frame clones appear in the TCRdb table, and some are missing; sequencing was by immunoSEQ multiplex PCR. The top ten hold under 2% of the sample, which has roughly 680,000 clones, roughly 72% seen once. What was sequenced was memory CD4+ T cells sorted from blood. The receptors originated from a woman younger than 45 in good health. Each CDR3 is given with its conserved first and last residue. D genes are given only for firm matches. Not every row has a clone size; where given, it reads once, few, many or a size class.

D	size	V	J	DNA	CDR3
.	few	TRBV7-9	TRBJ1-2	TGTGCCAGCGGAAGGACGGGGGATTATGGCTACACCTTC	CASGRTGDYGYTF
.	.	TRBV5-1	TRBJ1-1	TGCGCCAGCCGAGATGTGAACGGGAATGAAGCTTTCTTT	CASRDVNGNEAFF
TRBD2	.	TRBV27	TRBJ2-2	TGTGCCAGCACCGGAGCGGGACGCGCGGACACCGGGGAGCTGTTTTTT	CASTGAGRADTGELFF
.	.	TRBV19	TRBJ2-2	TGTGCCACGACGGACAGCGCGAACACCGGGGAGCTGTTTTTT	CATTDSANTGELFF
TRBD2	.	TRBV27	TRBJ2-1	TGTGCCAGCAGTTGGACTAGCGGGAACTACAATGAGCAGTTCTTC	CASSWTSGNYNEQFF
TRBD2	.	TRBV28	TRBJ2-5	TGTGCCAGCACCGTGACTAGCGGGATCGAGACCCAGTACTTC	CASTVTSGIETQYF
.	.	TRBV19	TRBJ1-5	TGTGCCAGTAGTATAACCAGGATTAACCATCAGCCCCAGCATTTT	CASSITRINHQPQHF
.	.	TRBV7-9	TRBJ2-7	TGTGCCAGCAGCGGACGGGACTCCCATCTCGATTACGAGCAGTACTTC	CASSGRDSHLDYEQYF
TRBD2	.	TRBV13	TRBJ2-1	TGTGCCAGCAGCTCTAGCGGGAGGCCCTACAATGAGCAGTTCTTC	CASSSSGRPYNEQFF
.	many	TRBV11-2	TRBJ2-2	TGTGCCAGCAGCTGGCGGGCAGGGTTGGGCACCGGGGAGCTGTTTTTT	CASSWRAGLGTGELFF
TRBD1	.	TRBV28	TRBJ2-7	TGTGCCAGCAGTTTCCGTGGACAGGTCCTACTTTACGAGCAGTACTTC	CASSFRGQVLLYEQYF
TRBD2	.	TRBV5-1	TRBJ2-7	TGCGCCAGCAGCTTGTCTAGCGGGAGGGCGTTGGGCGAGCAGTACTTC	CASSLSSGRALGEQYF
.	.	TRBV27	TRBJ2-3	TGTGCCAGCAGTTTAGGACAGAGGTTCACAGATACGCAGTATTTT	CASSLGQRFTDTQYF
.	.	TRBV19	TRBJ2-1	TGTGCCAGTAGTATAGATCCGGCGACTACCCCCGAGTTCTTC	CASSIDPATTPEFF
.	.	TRBV2	TRBJ1-5	TGTGCCAGCAGTGAAAGTTCAGGGCGAAATCAGCCCCAGCATTTT	CASSESSGRNQPQHF
TRBD1	.	TRBV28	TRBJ1-1	TGTGCCAGCAGTTTAGGGACAGGGAGGGCTTTCTTT	CASSLGTGRAFF
.	.	TRBV6-5	TRBJ2-7	TGTGCCAGCAGTAGTTCCGGGACCCCCTGGATCAAGCAGTACTTC	CASSSSGTPWIKQYF
.	few	TRBV28	TRBJ1-2	TGTGCCAGCAGTACAGGGTTTGGCTACACCTTC	CASSTGFGYTF
.	.	TRBV7-6	TRBJ2-4	TGTGCCAGCAGCTTATCAGGGGCCAAAAACATTCAGTACTTC	CASSLSGAKNIQYF
.	.	TRBV9	TRBJ2-7	TGTGCCAGCAGCGTGGACCTCTCAAGCGGATACGAGCAGTACTTC	CASSVDLSSGYEQYF
.	.	TRBV27	TRBJ1-1	TGTGCCAGCAGTGGGGGGACACAACCAAACACTGAAGCTTTCTTT	CASSGGTQPNTEAFF
TRBD2	.	TRBV5-4	TRBJ2-7	TGTGCCAGCAGCTTTGGGCTAGCGGACTCCTACGAGCAGTACTTC	CASSFGLADSYEQYF
TRBD1	.	TRBV28	TRBJ1-5	TGTGCCAGCAGTTTCCGCGGACAGGGCGGATTAAAGCCCCAGCATTTT	CASSFRGQGGLKPQHF
.	few	TRBV5-6	TRBJ2-1	TGTGCCAGCAGCTTGGCCTACGGAACCCAGGGGTTCTTC	CASSLAYGTQGFF
.	.	TRBV20-1	TRBJ1-5	TGCAGTGCCCCCGACGGTCAGCCCCAGCATTTT	CSAPDGQPQHF
.	.	TRBV30	TRBJ2-5	TGTGCCTGGAGTGTACATAGGCGGGAGACCCAGTACTTC	CAWSVHRRETQYF
.	.	TRBV27	TRBJ1-3	TGTGCCAGCAGTTCCACCAGGGGTTCCGGAAACACCATATATTTT	CASSSTRGSGNTIYF
.	.	TRBV10-3	TRBJ1-2	TGTGCCATCAGTGAGTCTCAGGCGAGCAGATTCTATGGCTACACCTTC	CAISESQASRFYGYTF
.	.	TRBV6-6	TRBJ2-1	TGTGCCAGCAGGAGCGGTGTAAACTACAATGAGCAGTTCTTC	CASRSGVNYNEQFF
TRBD1	.	TRBV2	TRBJ1-5	TGTGCCAGCAGTGAAGAACAGGGGGCGCCCATTCAGCCCCAGCATTTT	CASSEEQGAPIQPQHF
TRBD2	.	TRBV7-2	TRBJ2-7	TGTGCCAGCAGCCAGGGACTAGCGGATTACGAGCAGTACTTC	CASSQGLADYEQYF
TRBD2	.	TRBV5-1	TRBJ2-3	TGCGCCAGCACCTTGGGAAGCGGGAGAACAGATACGCAGTATTTT	CASTLGSGRTDTQYF
TRBD2	.	TRBV19	TRBJ2-7	TGTGCCAGTAGTACGGGAGGGCTAGCGGGCTACGAGCAGTACTTC	CASSTGGLAGYEQYF
TRBD1	.	TRBV25-1	TRBJ2-1	TGTGCCAGCAGTGATGGAGACAGGGTGGGTAATGAGCAGTTCTTC	CASSDGDRVGNEQFF
.	.	TRBV28	TRBJ1-2	TGTGCCAGCAGTTTAATTGGAGGGCGCGGCTATGGCTACACCTTC	CASSLIGGRGYGYTF
.	.	TRBV25-1	TRBJ2-5	TGTGCCAGCAGTGAATCGGATCCTCGAGAGACCCAGTACTTC	CASSESDPRETQYF
.	.	TRBV19	TRBJ2-2	TGTGCCAGTAGTATAGAGAGCACCGGGGAGCTGTTTTTT	CASSIESTGELFF
.	once	TRBV19	TRBJ1-3	TGTGCCAGCGAACAACAGGACTCTGGAAACACCATATATTTT	CASEQQDSGNTIYF
.	.	TRBV5-1	TRBJ2-5	TGCGCCAGCAGCTTCACGGACAGACTCCAAGAGACCCAGTACTTC	CASSFTDRLQETQYF
.	.	TRBV5-4	TRBJ1-3	TGTGCCAGCAGCTTAGGGTCGCCTTCCTCTGGAAACACCATATATTTT	CASSLGSPSSGNTIYF
TRBD2	.	TRBV10-2	TRBJ2-7	TGCGCCAGCAGTGAGTCGGGGGGGAGGGCCTACGAGCAGTACTTC	CASSESGGRAYEQYF
.	.	TRBV5-1	TRBJ2-5	TGCGCCAGCAGCTTCCGGGACCCCCAAGAGACCCAGTACTTC	CASSFRDPQETQYF
TRBD2	.	TRBV6-5	TRBJ2-1	TGTGCCAGCAGTAAGGGACTAGCGGGTTACAATGAGCAGTTCTTC	CASSKGLAGYNEQFF
.	.	TRBV28	TRBJ1-6	TGTGCCAGCAGAAGGGGGGCGAGTTCATCACCCCTCCACTTT	CASRRGASSSPLHF
.	.	TRBV5-1	TRBJ1-2	TGCGCCAGCAGCTTGGATTCGGGGGATATGCGCGGCTACACCTTC	CASSLDSGDMRGYTF
TRBD1	few	TRBV5-4	TRBJ2-1	TGTGCCAGTTATCGGGACAGCTCCTACAATGAGCAGTTCTTC	CASYRDSSYNEQFF
TRBD1	few	TRBV28	TRBJ2-3	TGTGCCAGCAGTTCCGGACAGGGGTCTACAGATACGCAGTATTTT	CASSSGQGSTDTQYF
TRBD2	.	TRBV6-5	TRBJ2-1	TGTGCCAGCTGGACTAGCGGGAGTGGAAACAATGAGCAGTTCTTC	CASWTSGSGNNEQFF
.	.	TRBV14	TRBJ2-5	TGTGCCAGCAGCCAACACCTAACCCACGGGGAGACCCAGTACTTC	CASSQHLTHGETQYF
.	.	TRBV11-2	TRBJ1-2	TGTGCCAGCAGCTCGCCCGGGGGGGCCTTTAGGGGCTACACCTTC	CASSSPGGAFRGYTF
.	.	TRBV19	TRBJ1-5	TGTGCCAGTAGTATGTTGGCAGGTCCTCAGCCCCAGCATTTT	CASSMLAGPQPQHF
.	.	TRBV30	TRBJ1-1	TGTGCCTGGACGGAATACTCGAACACTGAAGCTTTCTTT	CAWTEYSNTEAFF
.	once	TRBV19	TRBJ2-1	TGTGCCTCCTACCAGGGGGGAGGCACCTACAATGAGCAGTTCTTC	CASYQGGGTYNEQFF
TRBD1	.	TRBV28	TRBJ1-5	TGTGCCAGCAGTTTATTCCAGGGGGGAACGTATAGCAATCAGCCCCAGCATTTT	CASSLFQGGTYSNQPQHF